Listed below are T cell receptor beta chains from one sample, sequenced in a study of T cells expressing NK-cell markers. TCRdb reprocessed the 5' RACE reads, with one entry per CDR3 protein and no DNA. This table holds 5,500 to 7,500 distinct CDR3 sequences. The sample taken for sequencing was blood T cells: a sorted CD56 or NKG2C T cell subset, CD4+ or CD8+ T cells, or bulk PBMC T cells (not recorded which). The receptors derive from a man aged 18-70 years in good health. CDR3s include the opening cysteine and the closing phenylalanine or tryptophan. Each record gives: CDR3 protein, V gene, CDR3 length, J gene, clone size. Clone size appears in some rows only: once, few, many, or a class for an expanded clone.

cdr3_aa: CASSDQGPGRTFF
v_call: TRBV2
cdr3_length: 13
j_call: TRBJ2-1
clone_size: -

cdr3_aa: CASSFHQGSNQPQHF
v_call: TRBV28
cdr3_length: 15
j_call: TRBJ1-5
clone_size: -

cdr3_aa: CASSQDRSSSYEQYF
v_call: TRBV4-2
cdr3_length: 15
j_call: TRBJ2-7
clone_size: -

cdr3_aa: CASSPGGAEQYF
v_call: TRBV18
cdr3_length: 12
j_call: TRBJ2-7
clone_size: -

cdr3_aa: CASEIITTSGEVSSETQYF
v_call: TRBV11-1
cdr3_length: 19
j_call: TRBJ2-5
clone_size: -

cdr3_aa: CASSPTSTGELFF
v_call: TRBV6-4
cdr3_length: 13
j_call: TRBJ2-2
clone_size: medium-sized

cdr3_aa: CSAHTGVSYNEQFF
v_call: TRBV20-1
cdr3_length: 14
j_call: TRBJ2-1
clone_size: -

cdr3_aa: CASKSRAALQYF
v_call: TRBV27
cdr3_length: 12
j_call: TRBJ2-3
clone_size: -

cdr3_aa: CASSSGGGYGYTF
v_call: TRBV6-6
cdr3_length: 13
j_call: TRBJ1-2
clone_size: -

cdr3_aa: CASSFGQDYTF
v_call: TRBV3-1
cdr3_length: 11
j_call: TRBJ1-2
clone_size: -

cdr3_aa: CSARTGRRVAGPTDTQYF
v_call: TRBV20-1
cdr3_length: 18
j_call: TRBJ2-3
clone_size: -

cdr3_aa: CASSGEGEAGELFF
v_call: TRBV25-1
cdr3_length: 14
j_call: TRBJ2-2
clone_size: -

cdr3_aa: CASSDRGNTEAFF
v_call: TRBV6-4
cdr3_length: 13
j_call: TRBJ1-1
clone_size: -

cdr3_aa: CASSLTANSPLHF
v_call: TRBV7-3
cdr3_length: 13
j_call: TRBJ1-6
clone_size: -

cdr3_aa: CASRRDRGLYNEQFF
v_call: TRBV6-1
cdr3_length: 15
j_call: TRBJ2-1
clone_size: -

cdr3_aa: CASSFFYNEQFF
v_call: TRBV12-3/TRBV12-4
cdr3_length: 12
j_call: TRBJ2-1
clone_size: -

cdr3_aa: CSAQSGTGYAEAFF
v_call: TRBV20-1
cdr3_length: 14
j_call: TRBJ1-1
clone_size: -

cdr3_aa: CASSVGQNNEKLFF
v_call: TRBV5-6
cdr3_length: 14
j_call: TRBJ1-4
clone_size: -

cdr3_aa: CASSKESTSGANVLTF
v_call: TRBV19
cdr3_length: 16
j_call: TRBJ2-6
clone_size: -

cdr3_aa: CASSPLYLNQPQHF
v_call: TRBV14
cdr3_length: 14
j_call: TRBJ1-5
clone_size: -